This T cell receptor beta chain was sequenced in a study of regulatory T cells in long-lasting Graves disease. Study-wide results and limits: Relative to new patients (around 1,000), persistent patients exhibited greater sharing of public clonotypes (about 2,700).

From germline, CDR1 is MNHEY and CDR2 SVGAGI. V was clipped by 4 bases and J by 1 base, with 7 bases between them. The CDR3 covers 13 residues. The time point here: persistent/refractory GD, antithyroid drugs over 5 years with positive TRAb. Construction of the TCR library relied on RNA isolated from PBMCs. This clonotype was seen at least ten times. What it binds is unknown. Arm-PCR of CDR3 regions and iRepertoire HTBI primers were used to build TCR beta libraries. Each CDR3 protein gets one entry after TCRdb re-called the multiplex PCR reads with MiXCR. The table records 500,000 to 700,000 distinct CDR3 sequences, around 32% of them present only once.

The clonotype originates from a female donor with Graves disease. This rearrangement joins TRBV6-5 to TRBJ1-1; no reliable D call. Sequencing was performed on peripheral blood mononuclear cells (PBMCs), taken when the disease was refractory, from a patient treated with antithyroid drugs. CDR3: CASSFSRNTEAFF. The CDR3 DNA follows: TGTGCCAGCAGTTTTTCAAGGAACACTGAAGCTTTCTTT.